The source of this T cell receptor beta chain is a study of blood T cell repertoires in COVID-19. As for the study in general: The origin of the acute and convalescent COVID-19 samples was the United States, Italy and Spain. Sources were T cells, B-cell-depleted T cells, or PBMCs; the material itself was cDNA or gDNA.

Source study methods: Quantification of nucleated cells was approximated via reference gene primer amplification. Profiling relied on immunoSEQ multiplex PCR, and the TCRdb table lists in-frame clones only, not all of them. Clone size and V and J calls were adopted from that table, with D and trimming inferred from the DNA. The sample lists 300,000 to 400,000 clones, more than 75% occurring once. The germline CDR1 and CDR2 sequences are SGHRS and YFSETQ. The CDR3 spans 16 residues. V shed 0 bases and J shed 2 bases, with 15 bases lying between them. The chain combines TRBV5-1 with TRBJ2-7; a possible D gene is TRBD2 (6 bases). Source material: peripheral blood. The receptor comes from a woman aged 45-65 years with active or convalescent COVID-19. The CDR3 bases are TGCGCCAGCAGCTTGGATCTTACTAGCCGAACCTACGAGCAGTACTTC. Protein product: CASSLDLTSRTYEQYF.